The 30 T cell receptor beta chains listed next were all sequenced from one sample in a study of vaccination effects on CD4 cells after COVID-19. Antigen-specific CD4+ T cells were first expanded with viral peptide pools by the ViraFEST assay and only then sequenced. After more than 8 days in culture, the CD4+ T cells were isolated. Recipients of the vaccine had no prior SARS-CoV-2 infection and negative nucleocapsid antibodies. For these TCRs, the target antigens are not known. Sequenced by immunoSEQ multiplex PCR; TCRdb stores in-frame clones only, minus some. The sample includes approximately 30,000 clones, 60% to 75% of them seen just once. The specimen was CD4+ T cells from PBMCs cultured with HCoV-OC43 spike peptides, collected before COVID-19 vaccination. Subset denoted: HCoV-OC43 spike overlapping peptide pool stimulation. The receptors stem from a human donor who received a COVID-19 vaccine.

This clone has only a few counts. V is TRBV7-2 and J is TRBJ2-7; 7 bases line up with TRBD2. V was clipped by 0 bases and J by 4 bases; unmatched bases: 3. This CDR3 contains 14 residues. The germline V gene has CDR1 SGHTA and CDR2 FQGNSA. CDR3 loop: CASSLAGGAYEQYF. The CDR3 DNA is TGTGCCAGCAGCTTAGCGGGAGGGGCGTACGAGCAGTACTTC. Full variable domain (outside the CDR3, taken from reference TRBV7-2 and TRBJ2-7): GAGVSQSPSNKVTEKGKDVELRCDPISGHTALYWYRQSLGQGLEFLIYFQGNSAPDKSGLPSDRFSAERTGGSVSTLTIQRTQQEDSAVYLCASSLAGGAYEQYFGPGTRLTVT.

The rearrangement joins TRBV11-3 to TRBJ2-7, with 10 nucleotides matching TRBD1. The germline V gene encodes CDR1 SGHNT and CDR2 YENEEA. V dropped 6 bases and J dropped 7; count of bases not matched to a gene: 6. This CDR3 contains 13 residues. In DNA form, the CDR3 reads TGTGCCAGCAGTCAGGGACAGGGGAAAGAGCAGTACTTC. It specifies CASSQGQGKEQYF.

This clone was counted a single time. For the CDR3, the DNA is TGTGCCAGCAGCCCTAGCGGGGGGTCCTACGAGCAGTACTTC. Residues: CASSPSGGSYEQYF. The chain links TRBV4-2 to TRBJ2-7; 11 bases agree with TRBD2. Unmatched junction bases numbered 0, after V lost 4 bases and J lost 1 base. The CDR3 sequence is 14 residues long. CDR1 and CDR2 from the germline V gene are LGHNA and YNFKEQ.

The gene calls are TRBV7-8 and TRBJ2-7; unclear D gene. The CDR3 has 13 residues. V was trimmed by 1 base and J by 4 bases, leaving 8 bases between them. CDR1 and CDR2 from the germline V gene are SGHVS and FQNEAQ. In DNA, the CDR3 is TGTGCCAGCAGCTTAGGGCAGAAATACGAGCAGTACTTC. Translated, it gives CASSLGQKYEQYF. The whole variable domain, remainder taken from reference TRBV7-8 and TRBJ2-7, is GAGVSQSPRYKVAKRGQDVALRCDPISGHVSLFWYQQALGQGPEFLTYFQNEAQLDKSGLPSDRFFAERPEGSVSTLKIQRTQQEDSAVYLCASSLGQKYEQYFGPGTRLTVT.

The chain's CDR3 is CASSELAGGRETQYF. CDR3 coding DNA: TGTGCCAGCAGTGAGCTAGCGGGGGGCCGGGAGACCCAGTACTTC. This rearrangement joins TRBV2 to TRBJ2-5, with TRBD2 matching over 11 bases. Germline V gene lookup returns CDR1 SNHLY and CDR2 FYNNEI. The CDR3 length is 15 residues. The trim removed 3 bases at V and 5 bases at J, leaving 5 bases unmatched.

The gene calls are TRBV7-2 and TRBJ2-2, with D possibly matching TRBD2 (5 bases). With 3 bases removed from V and 0 bases from J, the gap between germline ends came to 11 bases. The CDR3 spans 16 residues. Germline-derived CDR1 and CDR2 are SGHTA and FQGNSA. DNA of the CDR3: TGTGCCAGCAGCTTCCGAGGGTACCCGAACACCGGGGAGCTGTTTTTT. It translates to CASSFRGYPNTGELFF.

Ten or more counts support this clone. This chain joins TRBV2 and TRBJ2-3, with D unclear. CDR3 length: 13 amino acids. Trimming left V 5 bases short and J 2 bases short, with 8 bases between. In germline, CDR1 is SNHLY, CDR2 FYNNEI. DNA for the CDR3: TGTGCCAGCAGTCCGCCCTTCACAGATACGCAGTATTTT. This translates into CASSPPFTDTQYF.

This rearrangement joins TRBV7-2 to TRBJ2-5; tentative D call: TRBD2 (6 bases). CDR3 size: 15 residues. The germline CDR1 and CDR2 sequences are SGHTA and FQGNSA. Trimming cost V 1 base and J 5 bases, with 14 bases left between them. CDR3 nucleotide sequence: TGTGCCAGCAGCTTAGTCGGGGGAAACGGGGAGACCCAGTACTTC. It specifies CASSLVGGNGETQYF.

V is TRBV7-9 and J is TRBJ1-1; D is ambiguous. The germline V gene has CDR1 SEHNR and CDR2 FQNEAQ (reference sequence). Trimming left V 8 bases short and J 0 bases short, with 10 bases between. The CDR3 length is 13 residues. CDR3 protein: CASDLSVNTEAFF. CDR3 in DNA: TGTGCCAGCGATCTGTCCGTGAACACTGAAGCTTTCTTT.

The chain links TRBV20-1 to TRBJ1-2, with D unresolved. Germline V gene data show CDR1 as DFQATT and CDR2 as SNEGSKA (reference sequence). The CDR3 covers 11 residues. Trimming shortened V by 8 bases and J by 5 bases, and 12 bases separated the two germline ends. CDR3 bases: TGCAGTTCGCAGTCAAAGTATGGCTACACCTTC. It encodes CSSQSKYGYTF.

This clone was seen more than once but under ten times. The chain links TRBV7-2 to TRBJ1-3, with unresolved D. Germline V gene lookup returns CDR1 SGHTA and CDR2 FQGNSA. CDR3 length equals 12 residues. Deletions cut 5 bases from V and 0 bases from J, with 2 bases between. CDR3 loop: CASSGSGNTIYF. CDR3 DNA sequence: TGTGCCAGCAGCGGCTCTGGAAACACCATATATTTT.

The chain has TRBV18 and TRBJ2-7, with TRBD2 identical over 11 bases. The junction had 4 bases not matched to a gene; V was cut back by 2 bases and J by 1 base. CDR3 size: 16 residues. Germline CDR1 is KGHSH and CDR2 is LQKENI. The DNA for the CDR3 is TGTGCCAGCTCACCAATTACTAGCGGGGGATCCTACGAGCAGTACTTC. It translates to CASSPITSGGSYEQYF.

The chain combines TRBV6-2 or TRBV6-3 with TRBJ2-1; D is possibly TRBD1 (5 bases). Deletions cut 5 bases from V and 2 bases from J, with 10 bases between. The CDR3 loop spans 14 amino acids. Looked up from germline, CDR1 is MNHEY and CDR2 is SVGEGT. The CDR3 here is CASSLQTAYNEQFF. The CDR3 nucleotides read TGTGCCAGCAGTCTCCAGACAGCCTACAATGAGCAGTTCTTC.

V usage is TRBV29-1 and J usage is TRBJ2-7, with 16 bases aligning to TRBD2. V lost 4 bases and J lost 8; bases outside the gene matches: 11. The germline gives CDR1 SQVTM, CDR2 ANQGSEA. The CDR3 extends over 16 amino acids. CDR3 DNA: TGCAGCGTTGGGTCGCCGGGACTAGCGGGGGGGAGGCAGCAGTACTTC. It yields the protein CSVGSPGLAGGRQQYF.

The rearrangement uses TRBV12-3 or TRBV12-4 and TRBJ2-2; D ambiguous. This CDR3 is built from 12 residues. The V end was cut by 6 bases, the J end by 5 bases, with 7 bases between. The chain's CDR3 is CASSSVTGELFF. For the CDR3, the DNA is TGTGCCAGCAGCAGCGTTACCGGGGAGCTGTTTTTT.

This sequence joins TRBV6-5 and TRBJ1-5; D not certain. V lost 4 bases, J lost 7 bases, and 11 bases lay in between. Germline assignment: CDR1 MNHEY and CDR2 SVGAGI. This CDR3 region has 13 residues. The CDR3 here is CASSLGQYQPQHF. The CDR3 bases are TGTGCCAGCAGTTTGGGTCAGTACCAGCCCCAGCATTTT.

This chain uses TRBV20-1 with TRBJ2-4, with no clear D. V dropped 3 bases and J dropped 7 bases, with 16 bases sitting between them. Germline-derived CDR1 and CDR2 are DFQATT and SNEGSKA (reference sequence). The CDR3 has 14 residues. In DNA, the CDR3 is TGCAGTGCTAGTAAGGCAGGATCCCCCAACATTCAGTACTTC. Translating it yields CSASKAGSPNIQYF.

The gene calls are TRBV2 and TRBJ1-2, with D uncertain. CDR3 length: 13 amino acids. V dropped 2 bases and J dropped 7 bases, with 11 bases sitting between them. Germline V gene data show CDR1 as SNHLY and CDR2 as FYNNEI. The CDR3 protein is CASSELGSGGYTF. CDR3 nucleotides: TGTGCCAGCAGTGAATTAGGGTCCGGTGGCTACACCTTC.

This clone was seen a handful of times. J is TRBJ2-7 and V is TRBV23-1, with a possible D match to TRBD2 (5 bases). TRBV23-1 is an ORF, and what it does is uncertain. V lost 0 bases and J lost 2, with 11 bases in between. This CDR3 region has 15 residues. CDR3 in DNA: TGCGCCAGCAGTCAATCGAGGGAAGAACCCTACGAGCAGTACTTC. Amino acid sequence: CASSQSREEPYEQYF.

This chain joins TRBV7-8 and TRBJ2-7; TRBD1 aligns across 8 bases. This CDR3 has 14 amino acids. Losses at the gene ends were 6 bases for V and 1 base for J; bases not matched to a gene: 5. The germline V gene has CDR1 SGHVS and CDR2 FQNEAQ. This chain's CDR3 is CASSPRTGSYEQYF. For the CDR3, the DNA is TGTGCCAGCAGTCCCCGGACAGGGTCCTACGAGCAGTACTTC.

This clone was recorded once. The chain combines TRBV19 with TRBJ1-3; the D is unclear. This CDR3 spans 14 amino acids. V shed 6 bases and J shed 4 bases, with 13 bases lying between them. The germline gives CDR1 LNHDA, CDR2 SQIVND (reference sequence). CDR3 loop: CASSPTDLGNTIYF. The DNA for the CDR3 is TGTGCCAGTAGCCCGACTGATTTGGGAAACACCATATATTTT.

The chain is built from TRBV7-9 and TRBJ2-3, with TRBD1 as a possible D gene (5 bases). This CDR3 comprises 15 residues. Trimming took 5 bases from V and 1 from J, leaving 13 bases between them. Germline loops: CDR1 SEHNR, CDR2 FQNEAQ (reference sequence). This CDR3 is CASSRDSKRTDTQYF. The CDR3 DNA follows: TGTGCCAGCAGCCGAGACAGTAAACGCACAGATACGCAGTATTTT.

The rearrangement uses TRBV19 and TRBJ1-2, with a tentative D call TRBD1 (5 bases). The germline CDR1 and CDR2 sequences are LNHDA and SQIVND (reference sequence). This CDR3 comprises 13 residues. Trimming cost V 5 bases and J 3 bases, with 10 bases left between them. The CDR3 sequence: CASSADIYYGYTF. The CDR3 nucleotides are TGTGCCAGTAGTGCGGACATCTACTATGGCTACACCTTC.

This clone was observed a handful of times. The rearrangement links TRBV4-2 to TRBJ2-7, with D tentatively TRBD1 (6 bases). This CDR3 region has 14 residues. Trimming cost V 2 bases and J 4 bases, with 12 bases left between them. Germline V gene data show CDR1 as LGHNA and CDR2 as YNFKEQ. CDR3 coding DNA: TGTGCCAGCAGCCAAAGGGACACGGGGTACGAGCAGTACTTC. This encodes CASSQRDTGYEQYF.

V gene TRBV19 combines with J gene TRBJ2-3; 7 bases map to TRBD2. V lost 2 bases, J lost 1 base, and 3 bases stayed unmatched. The CDR3 is 15 residues long. Germline CDR1 LNHDA, CDR2 SQIVND (reference sequence). In DNA, the CDR3 is TGTGCCAGTAGTATACGTCGGGGGGGCACAGATACGCAGTATTTT. It encodes CASSIRRGGTDTQYF.

This clone has a handful of counts. V gene TRBV18 combines with J gene TRBJ1-1; TRBD1 might be the D (5 bases). Between the trimmed V and J ends, which lost 2 bases and 4 bases, there was a span of 14 bases. Germline CDR1 KGHSH, CDR2 LQKENI. This CDR3 contains 15 residues. Here the CDR3 reads CASSPLGIGATEAFF. The CDR3 nucleotides are TGTGCCAGCTCACCATTGGGAATCGGGGCCACTGAAGCTTTCTTT.

CDR3 loop: CASSPVQGSNTEAFF. CDR3 DNA sequence: TGTGCCAGCAGCCCGGTCCAGGGTTCGAACACTGAAGCTTTCTTT. The chain combines TRBV5-6 with TRBJ1-1; perhaps TRBD1 as D (5 bases). Trimming left V 4 bases short and J 1 base short, with 14 bases between. CDR1 is SGHDT and CDR2 is YYEEEE in the germline V gene. The CDR3 covers 15 residues.

The V gene is TRBV10-3, the J gene TRBJ2-4, with D perhaps matching TRBD1 (5 bases). V was pared by 4 bases and J by 2 bases, with 9 bases between. Germline V lookup: CDR1 ENHRY, CDR2 SYGVKD. This CDR3 spans 14 amino acids. Here the CDR3 DNA reads TGTGCCATCAGTGGGGCAGGGTCCAAAAACATTCAGTACTTC. Amino acids: CAISGAGSKNIQYF.

For the CDR3, the DNA is TGTGCCAGCTCACCCGCCAGGACAGGGAACACCGGGGAGCTGTTTTTT. Translating it yields CASSPARTGNTGELFF. The chain couples TRBV18 to TRBJ2-2, with TRBD1 matching over 7 bases. The CDR3 has 16 amino acids. Losses at the gene ends were 3 bases for V and 1 base for J; bases not matched to a gene: 5. Germline values: CDR1 KGHSH, CDR2 LQKENI. The complete variable domain, with remaining parts taken from reference TRBV18 and TRBJ2-2, reads NAGVMQNPRHLVRRRGQEARLRCSPMKGHSHVYWYRQLPEEGLKFMVYLQKENIIDESGMPKERFSAEFPKEGPSILRIQQVVRGDSAAYFCASSPARTGNTGELFFGEGSRLTVL.

The chain uses TRBV6-6 and TRBJ2-1, with D perhaps TRBD1 or TRBD2 (5 bases each). V dropped 4 bases and J dropped 8 bases, with 18 bases sitting between them. Germline values: CDR1 MNHNY, CDR2 SVGAGI (reference sequence). This CDR3 spans 15 amino acids. The CDR3 coding sequence is TGTGCCAGCAGTTCAGAGGGGCTTAAGGGGTATGAGCAGTTCTTC. Translated, it gives CASSSEGLKGYEQFF.